The source of this T cell receptor (beta chain) is a study of CD8 T cells in Susac syndrome. CDR3 length: 13 amino acids. V lost 7 bases to trimming and J lost 2 bases; unmatched junction nucleotides: 5. Germline values: CDR1 GTSNPN, CDR2 SVGIG (reference sequence). After extraction with the RNeasy kit, roughly 0.45 to 1 ug of the RNA was reverse transcribed using random hexamers. Across 54 Vbeta and 13 Jbeta, TCR beta CDR3 was amplified with immunoSEQ multiplex PCR. MiXCR, applied by TCRdb to the immunoSEQ multiplex PCR reads, yields one record per CDR3 protein. The table has around 150,000 distinct CDR3 sequences, approximately 95% seen once.

The chain uses TRBV30 and TRBJ2-7, with 10 nucleotides matching TRBD2. Sequences were obtained from CD4+ T cells from PBMCs. The receptor's source is a human donor with multiple sclerosis. The CDR3 sequence: CASRTSGAYEQYF. CDR3 nucleotide sequence: TGTGCCTCTAGGACTAGCGGAGCCTACGAGCAGTACTTC.